Presented here are 2 T cell receptor beta chains from one specimen sequenced in a study of T cell changes during pregnancy in multiple sclerosis. The data were produced by immunoSEQ multiplex PCR, yet TCRdb's version contains in-frame clones alone and is incomplete. The table has 45,000 or so clones, 88% seen once. Sequencing used CD8+ T cells from peripheral blood mononuclear cells, obtained after pregnancy. The source is a female donor in good health, enrolled as a control in a pregnancy study.

The chain links TRBV27 to TRBJ2-3; 8 bases fit TRBD2. The germline V gene encodes CDR1 MNHEY and CDR2 SMNVEV (reference sequence). Trimming at V came to 2 bases and at J to 3 bases, leaving 4 bases not matched to a gene. The CDR3 is made up of 15 amino acids. CDR3 sequence (DNA): TGTGCCAGCAGTTTACGGCGGGGGGCTACAGATACGCAGTATTTT. Protein sequence: CASSLRRGATDTQYF.

This chain links TRBV7-9 with TRBJ2-5; 11 bases are shared with TRBD2. This CDR3 region has 17 residues. In germline, CDR1 is SEHNR, CDR2 FQNEAQ (reference sequence). V was pared by 6 bases and J by 1 base, with 10 bases of the junction left unmatched. CDR3 nucleotide sequence: TGTGCCAGCAGTGATACTAGCGGGGGATTTTTCCAAGAGACCCAGTACTTC. Protein sequence: CASSDTSGGFFQETQYF.